Presented here are 20 T cell receptor beta chains from one specimen sequenced in a study of blood T cell repertoires in COVID-19. Repertoires were generated with immunoSEQ multiplex PCR, while TCRdb's copy carries only in-frame clones and drops some. This sample yields a few hundred thousand clones, of which 80% to 85% are seen a single time; about a sixth belongs to the top ten. Sequenced material: peripheral blood. Every receptor here comes from a person between 65 and 79 years old with COVID-19, enrolled during active disease.

The chain is built from TRBV4-1 and TRBJ2-7, with D possibly TRBD2 on 5 matching bases. The ends were cut back, 0 bases at V and 5 bases at J, with 8 bases in the middle. CDR1 and CDR2 (germline): MGHRA, YSYEKL. This CDR3 has 13 residues. CDR3 amino acids: CASSQEEGDEQYF. For the CDR3, the DNA is TGCGCCAGCAGCCAAGAAGAGGGAGACGAGCAGTACTTC.

Regarding this clone: The sample holds other DNA sequences that translate to the same CDR3. The rearrangement uses TRBV7-2 and TRBJ1-5; tentative D call: TRBD1 (6 bases). The CDR3 is 13 residues long. V was clipped by 3 bases and J by 4 bases, with 7 bases between them. Germline-derived CDR1 and CDR2 are SGHTA and FQGNSA. CDR3 nucleotide sequence: TGTGCCAGCAGCTTGAGGGGGAATCAGCCCCAGCATTTT. Protein sequence: CASSLRGNQPQHF.

In DNA, the CDR3 is TGTGCCAGCAGCTTAAACGGGGGGGGATTTGGTGTGAATGAGCAGTTCTTC. It specifies CASSLNGGGFGVNEQFF. The chain is built from TRBV7-2 and TRBJ2-1; 8 bases align to TRBD2. Germline CDR1 and CDR2: SGHTA and FQGNSA. Trimming removed 2 bases from V and 7 bases from J; junction bases left unmatched: 13. CDR3 length: 17 amino acids.

J is TRBJ2-3 and V is TRBV7-2, with 11 positions matching TRBD2. Trimming at V came to 5 bases and at J to 11 bases, leaving 3 bases not matched to a gene. CDR1 and CDR2 from the germline V gene are SGHTA and FQGNSA. The CDR3 is 12 amino acids. The CDR3 loop is CASSATSGRQYF. DNA for the CDR3: TGTGCCAGCAGCGCCACTAGCGGGAGGCAGTATTTT.

A remark on this clone: No conserved phenylalanine or tryptophan is present at the end of the CDR3, so a read error is the likely explanation. No DNA is shown, since the ends of the CDR3 on it are uncertain; the CDR3 is the one TCRdb lists. This rearrangement joins TRBV10-1 to TRBJ2-7; the table gives TRBD1 as D, unverified against the DNA. Germline V gene data show CDR1 as WNHNN and CDR2 as SYGVQD (reference sequence). A total of 8 residues make up the CDR3, ends included. CDR3 sequence: CASDRGRG.

The genes are TRBV3-1 (or the pseudogene TRBV3-2) and TRBJ1-2; 8 nucleotides agree with TRBD1. The CDR3 contains 15 residues. The ends lost 5 bases at V and 6 bases at J; junction bases unmatched: 11. From germline, CDR1 is LGHDT and CDR2 YNNKEL (reference sequence). Here the CDR3 DNA reads TGTGCCAGCAGCTTCGGACGGCAGGGGGCGAATGGCTACACCTTC. Its protein product is CASSFGRQGANGYTF.

V gene TRBV10-3 combines with J gene TRBJ2-3; the match to TRBD2 covers 10 bases. V shed 4 bases and J 4 bases; nucleotides not matched to a gene: 8. Germline CDR1 reads ENHRY; CDR2 reads SYGVKD. The CDR3 runs to 16 residues. The CDR3 nucleotides are TGTGCCATCAGTGCAGCGGGGGGGCTGGGATCAGATACGCAGTATTTT. Translation gives CAISAAGGLGSDTQYF.

The chain has TRBV27 and TRBJ2-1, with D unresolved. Looked up from germline, CDR1 is MNHEY and CDR2 is SMNVEV (reference sequence). Trimming pared 7 bases from V and 5 bases from J, leaving 15 bases between. The CDR3 contains 14 residues. The DNA of the CDR3 is TGTGCCAGCAAAAAATCCCCAGGAAACAATGAGCAGTTCTTC. Translation gives CASKKSPGNNEQFF.

The J gene is TRBJ2-4, the V gene TRBV6-5; possible D gene TRBD1, 6 bases. The germline CDR1 and CDR2 sequences are MNHEY and SVGAGI. The CDR3 is 14 amino acids. Between the trimmed V and J ends, which lost 9 bases and 0 bases, there was a span of 12 bases. The CDR3 is CARDRRIAKNIQYF. CDR3 nucleotides: TGTGCCAGAGACAGGAGGATAGCCAAAAACATTCAGTACTTC.

J is TRBJ1-1 and V is TRBV30; 7 bases are shared with TRBD1. The trim removed 2 bases at V and 4 bases at J, leaving 7 bases unmatched. Per the germline V gene, CDR1 is GTSNPN and CDR2 is SVGIG (reference sequence). This CDR3 is 14 amino acids long. This CDR3 reads CAWSPTGQATEAFF. The DNA of the CDR3 is TGTGCCTGGAGTCCTACAGGACAGGCCACTGAAGCTTTCTTT.

In its sample, this clone was seen a few times. This chain links TRBV9 with TRBJ2-3; 10 bases line up with TRBD1. The CDR3 runs to 15 residues. The trim removed 2 bases at V and 2 bases at J, leaving 2 bases unmatched. Per germline, CDR1 SGDLS and CDR2 YYNGEE. The CDR3 sequence: CASSVDRGYTDTQYF. The CDR3, as DNA: TGTGCCAGCAGCGTGGACAGGGGGTACACAGATACGCAGTATTTT.

The chain joins TRBV9 to TRBJ2-2, with a weak D call TRBD1 (5 bases). Germline CDR1 is SGDLS and CDR2 is YYNGEE. The CDR3 sequence is 15 residues long. The V gene lost 0 bases and the J gene lost 7 bases, with 13 bases spanning the gap. DNA of the CDR3: TGTGCCAGCAGCGTAGGGGCAGGGTCGGACGGGGAGCTGTTTTTT. Protein sequence: CASSVGAGSDGELFF.

The chain is built from TRBV5-1 and TRBJ2-5; weak D call: TRBD2 (6 bases). Trimming took off 2 bases at V and 1 base at J, with 15 bases between the two ends. Germline CDR1 reads SGHRS; CDR2 reads YFSETQ. CDR3 length: 16 residues. The CDR3 nucleotides are TGCGCCAGCAGCTTAGGGCGGGGATCCTCCCAAGAGACCCAGTACTTC. It specifies CASSLGRGSSQETQYF.

The J gene is TRBJ1-4, the V gene TRBV29-1; TRBD1 is a possible D gene (6 bases). CDR1 SQVTM and CDR2 ANQGSEA come from the germline V gene. This CDR3 is built from 15 residues. The V gene lost 5 bases and the J gene lost 0 bases, with 13 bases spanning the gap. For the CDR3, the DNA is TGCAGCGTTTCGGGGTCAGGGGCAACTAATGAAAAACTGTTTTTT. Translation gives CSVSGSGATNEKLFF.

The chain uses TRBV28 and TRBJ2-7; 13 nucleotides align to TRBD2. In germline, CDR1 is MDHEN, CDR2 SYDVKM. V was pared by 6 bases and J by 4 bases, with 6 bases of the junction left unmatched. CDR3 length: 15 residues. The CDR3 region is CASRTSGGARYEQYF. The DNA for the CDR3 is TGTGCCAGCAGAACTAGCGGGGGGGCCCGTTACGAGCAGTACTTC. The full variable domain, its missing parts supplied by reference TRBV28 and TRBJ2-7, is DVKVTQSSRYLVKRTGEKVFLECVQDMDHENMFWYRQDPGLGLRLIYFSYDVKMKEKGDIPEGYSVSREKKERFSLILESASTNQTSMYLCASRTSGGARYEQYFGPGTRLTVT.

This chain uses TRBV5-4 with TRBJ2-1; D remains ambiguous. Germline CDR1 is SGHNT and CDR2 is YYREEE (reference sequence). Trimming removed 1 base from V and 0 bases from J, with 8 bases in between. This CDR3 contains 15 residues. The CDR3 DNA is TGTGCCAGCAGCTTGATCAGAAGCTCCTACAATGAGCAGTTCTTC. Translation gives CASSLIRSSYNEQFF.

The chain couples TRBV5-6 to TRBJ2-7; tentative D call: TRBD2 (7 bases). Trimming took off 4 bases at V and 6 bases at J, with 17 bases between the two ends. The germline CDR1 and CDR2 sequences are SGHDT and YYEEEE. The CDR3 length is 14 residues. This CDR3 is CASSHQVGGAEQYF. Here the CDR3 DNA reads TGTGCCAGCAGCCACCAGGTAGGGGGGGCCGAGCAGTACTTC.

This clone was seen more than once but under ten times. The chain combines TRBV28 with TRBJ1-1; D unclear. Trimming took 5 bases from V and 1 from J, leaving 8 bases between them. Germline V CDR1 and CDR2: MDHEN, SYDVKM. The CDR3 covers 13 residues. CDR3 region: CASSTMKNTEAFF. In nucleotides, the CDR3 is TGTGCCAGCAGTACAATGAAGAACACTGAAGCTTTCTTT.

This sequence joins TRBV5-4 and TRBJ2-5; 11 positions match TRBD2. Looked up from germline, CDR1 is SGHNT and CDR2 is YYREEE (reference sequence). There are 15 residues in the CDR3. V lost 2 bases and J lost 5; bases outside the gene matches: 5. The CDR3, as DNA: TGTGCCAGCAGCTTCGTAGCGGGGGGGCGTGAGACCCAGTACTTC. It is translated as CASSFVAGGRETQYF.

J is TRBJ1-6 and V is TRBV2; 7 nucleotides align to TRBD1. The CDR3 totals 14 residues. V lost 6 bases and J lost 5; bases outside the gene matches: 4. Germline-derived CDR1 and CDR2 are SNHLY and FYNNEI. The CDR3 loop is CASRWGTDNSPLHF. In DNA, the CDR3 is TGTGCCAGCAGGTGGGGGACAGATAATTCACCCCTCCACTTT.